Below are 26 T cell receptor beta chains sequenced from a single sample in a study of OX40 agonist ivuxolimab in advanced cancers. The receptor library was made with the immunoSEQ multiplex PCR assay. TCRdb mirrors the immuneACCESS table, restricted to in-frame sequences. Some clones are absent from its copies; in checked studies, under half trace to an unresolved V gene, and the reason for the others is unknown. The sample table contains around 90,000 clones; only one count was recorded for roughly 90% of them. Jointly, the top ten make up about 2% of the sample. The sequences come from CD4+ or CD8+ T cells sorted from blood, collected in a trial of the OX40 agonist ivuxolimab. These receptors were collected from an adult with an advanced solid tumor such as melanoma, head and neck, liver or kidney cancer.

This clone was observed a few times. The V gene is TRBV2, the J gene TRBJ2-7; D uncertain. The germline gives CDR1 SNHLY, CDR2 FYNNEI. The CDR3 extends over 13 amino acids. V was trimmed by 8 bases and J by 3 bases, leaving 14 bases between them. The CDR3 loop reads CASSVPFDYEQYF. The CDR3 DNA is TGTGCCAGCTCAGTCCCCTTCGACTACGAGCAGTACTTC.

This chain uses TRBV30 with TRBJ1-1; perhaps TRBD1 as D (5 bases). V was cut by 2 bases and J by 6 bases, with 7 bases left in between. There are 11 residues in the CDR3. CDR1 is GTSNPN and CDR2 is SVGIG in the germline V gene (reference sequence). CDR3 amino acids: CAWSRGPEAFF. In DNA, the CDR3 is TGTGCCTGGAGTCGGGGACCTGAAGCTTTCTTT.

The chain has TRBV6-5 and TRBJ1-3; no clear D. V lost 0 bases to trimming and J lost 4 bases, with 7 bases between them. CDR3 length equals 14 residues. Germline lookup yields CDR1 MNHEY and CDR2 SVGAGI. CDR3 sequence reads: CASSYSGSGNTIYF. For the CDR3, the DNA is TGTGCCAGCAGTTACTCTGGCTCAGGAAACACCATATATTTT.

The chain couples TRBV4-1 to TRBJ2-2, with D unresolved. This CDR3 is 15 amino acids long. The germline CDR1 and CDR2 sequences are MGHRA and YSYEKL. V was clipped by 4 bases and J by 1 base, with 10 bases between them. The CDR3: CASSRGSMNTGELFF. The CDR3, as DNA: TGCGCCAGCAGCCGGGGTTCGATGAACACCGGGGAGCTGTTTTTT.

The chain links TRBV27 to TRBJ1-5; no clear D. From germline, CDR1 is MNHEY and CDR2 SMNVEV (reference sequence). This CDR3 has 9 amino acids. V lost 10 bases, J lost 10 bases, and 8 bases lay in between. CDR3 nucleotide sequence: TGTGCCACGGATGCACCCCAGCATTTT. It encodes CATDAPQHF.

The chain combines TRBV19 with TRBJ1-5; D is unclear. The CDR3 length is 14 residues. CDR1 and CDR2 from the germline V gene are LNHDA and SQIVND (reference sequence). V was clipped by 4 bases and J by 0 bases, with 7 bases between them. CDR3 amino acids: CASSKANSNQPQHF. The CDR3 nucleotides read TGTGCCAGTAGTAAGGCTAATAGCAATCAGCCCCAGCATTTT. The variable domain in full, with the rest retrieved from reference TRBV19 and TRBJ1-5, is DGGITQSPKYLFRKEGQNVTLSCEQNLNHDAMYWYRQDPGQGLRLIYYSQIVNDFQKGDIAEGYSVSREKKESFPLTVTSAQKNPTAFYLCASSKANSNQPQHFGDGTRLSIL.

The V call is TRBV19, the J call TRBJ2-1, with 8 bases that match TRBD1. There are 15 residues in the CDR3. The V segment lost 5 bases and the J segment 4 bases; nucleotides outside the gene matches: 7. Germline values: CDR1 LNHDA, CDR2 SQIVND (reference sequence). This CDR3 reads CASSVQGGIYNEQFF. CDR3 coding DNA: TGTGCCAGTAGTGTACAGGGGGGAATATACAATGAGCAGTTCTTC. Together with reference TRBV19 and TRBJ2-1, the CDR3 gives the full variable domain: DGGITQSPKYLFRKEGQNVTLSCEQNLNHDAMYWYRQDPGQGLRLIYYSQIVNDFQKGDIAEGYSVSREKKESFPLTVTSAQKNPTAFYLCASSVQGGIYNEQFFGPGTRLTVL.

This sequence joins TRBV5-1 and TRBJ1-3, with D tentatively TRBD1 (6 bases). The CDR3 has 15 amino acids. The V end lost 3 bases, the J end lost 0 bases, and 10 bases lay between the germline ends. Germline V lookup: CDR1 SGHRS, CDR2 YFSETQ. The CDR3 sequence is CASSSTGTSGNTIYF. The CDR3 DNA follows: TGCGCCAGCAGCTCGACAGGTACCTCTGGAAACACCATATATTTT.

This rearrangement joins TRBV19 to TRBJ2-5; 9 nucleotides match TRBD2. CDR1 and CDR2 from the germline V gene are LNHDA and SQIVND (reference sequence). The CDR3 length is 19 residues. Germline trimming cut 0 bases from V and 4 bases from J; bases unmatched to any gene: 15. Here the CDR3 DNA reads TGTGCCAGTAGTATAGATCTGTACCGTGGTAGCGGGAGTAGAGAGACCCAGTACTTC. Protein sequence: CASSIDLYRGSGSRETQYF. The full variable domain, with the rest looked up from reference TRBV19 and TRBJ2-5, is DGGITQSPKYLFRKEGQNVTLSCEQNLNHDAMYWYRQDPGQGLRLIYYSQIVNDFQKGDIAEGYSVSREKKESFPLTVTSAQKNPTAFYLCASSIDLYRGSGSRETQYFGPGTRLLVL.

The CDR3 loop is CSAEYMLEQYF. The CDR3 DNA sequence: TGCAGTGCGGAATACATGCTCGAGCAGTACTTC. This chain connects TRBV20-1 to TRBJ2-7; D unclear. The CDR3 sequence is 11 residues long. Per germline, CDR1 DFQATT and CDR2 SNEGSKA (reference sequence). Deletions cut 6 bases from V and 6 bases from J, with 12 bases between.

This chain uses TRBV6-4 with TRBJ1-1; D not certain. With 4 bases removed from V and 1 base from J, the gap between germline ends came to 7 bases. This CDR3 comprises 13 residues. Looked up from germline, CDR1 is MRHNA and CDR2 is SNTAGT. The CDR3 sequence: CASSVETNTEAFF. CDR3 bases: TGTGCCAGCAGTGTTGAGACGAACACTGAAGCTTTCTTT.

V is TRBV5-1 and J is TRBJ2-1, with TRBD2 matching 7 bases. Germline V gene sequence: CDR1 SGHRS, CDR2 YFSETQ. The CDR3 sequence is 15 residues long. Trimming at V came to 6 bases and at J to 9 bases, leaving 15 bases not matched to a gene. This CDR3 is CASKEAGAFGGEQFF. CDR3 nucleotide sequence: TGCGCCAGCAAGGAGGCGGGAGCGTTTGGTGGTGAGCAGTTCTTC.

The CDR3 protein is CASDRTGTSRYEQYF. In DNA, the CDR3 is TGTGCCAGTGACAGGACCGGGACTAGCCGCTACGAGCAGTACTTC. The chain links TRBV7-9 to TRBJ2-7, with 9 bases fitting TRBD2. After removal of 9 bases from V and 3 bases from J, the junction contained 12 bases not matched to a gene. The CDR3 totals 15 residues. Germline V gene lookup returns CDR1 SEHNR and CDR2 FQNEAQ (reference sequence).

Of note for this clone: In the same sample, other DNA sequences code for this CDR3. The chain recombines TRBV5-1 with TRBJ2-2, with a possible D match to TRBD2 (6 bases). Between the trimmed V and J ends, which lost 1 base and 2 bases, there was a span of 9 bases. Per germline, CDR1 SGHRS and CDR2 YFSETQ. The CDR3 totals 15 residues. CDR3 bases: TGCGCCAGCAGCTTGACTAGCAGCAACACCGGGGAGCTGTTTTTT. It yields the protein CASSLTSSNTGELFF.

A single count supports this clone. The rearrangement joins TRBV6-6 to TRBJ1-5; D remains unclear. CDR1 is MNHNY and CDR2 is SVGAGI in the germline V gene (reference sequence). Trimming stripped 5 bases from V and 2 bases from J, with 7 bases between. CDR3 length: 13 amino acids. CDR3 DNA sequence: TGTGCCAGCAGTCCCTGGGGCAATCAGCCCCAGCATTTT. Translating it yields CASSPWGNQPQHF.

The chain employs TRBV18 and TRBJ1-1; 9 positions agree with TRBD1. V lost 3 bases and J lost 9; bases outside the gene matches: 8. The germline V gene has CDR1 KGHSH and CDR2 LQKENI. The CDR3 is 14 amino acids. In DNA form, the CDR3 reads TGTGCCAGCTCACCGGGACAGGGTCAGGTACAAGCTTTCTTT. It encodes CASSPGQGQVQAFF.

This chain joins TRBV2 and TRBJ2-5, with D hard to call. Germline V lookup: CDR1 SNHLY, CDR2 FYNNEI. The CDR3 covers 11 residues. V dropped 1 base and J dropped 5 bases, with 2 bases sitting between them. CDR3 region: CASSEGETQYF. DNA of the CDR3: TGTGCCAGCAGTGAAGGGGAGACCCAGTACTTC. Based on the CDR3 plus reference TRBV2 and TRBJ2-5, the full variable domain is EPEVTQTPSHQVTQMGQEVILRCVPISNHLYFYWYRQILGQKVEFLVSFYNNEISEKSEIFDDQFSVERPDGSNFTLKIRSTKLEDSAMYFCASSEGETQYFGPGTRLLVL.

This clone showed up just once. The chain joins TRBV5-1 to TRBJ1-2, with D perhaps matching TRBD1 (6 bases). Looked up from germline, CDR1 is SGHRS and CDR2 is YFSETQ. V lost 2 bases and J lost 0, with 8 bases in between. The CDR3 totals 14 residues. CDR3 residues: CASSLQGANYGYTF. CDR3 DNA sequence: TGCGCCAGCAGCTTACAGGGTGCTAACTATGGCTACACCTTC.

This chain's CDR3 is CASSTASGREEQYF. The CDR3 DNA reads as TGTGCCAGCAGTACGGCTAGCGGGAGGGAAGAGCAGTACTTC. The chain has TRBV28 and TRBJ2-7, with TRBD2 matching over 12 bases. J gave up 7 bases and V 5 bases, and 6 bases lay outside the gene matches. This CDR3 comprises 14 residues. The V gene's germline CDR1 is MDHEN and CDR2 SYDVKM.

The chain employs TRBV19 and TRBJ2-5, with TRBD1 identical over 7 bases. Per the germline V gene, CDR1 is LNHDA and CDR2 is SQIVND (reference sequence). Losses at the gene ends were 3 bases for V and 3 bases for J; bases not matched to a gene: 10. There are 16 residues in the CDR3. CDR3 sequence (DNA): TGTGCCAGTAGTATCCAACCCCCAGGGGGAGAAGAGACCCAGTACTTC. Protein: CASSIQPPGGEETQYF.

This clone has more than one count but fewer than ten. CDR3 residues: CASSRPGVSPYEQYF. The DNA for the CDR3 is TGTGCCAGCAGTCGTCCAGGGGTTAGCCCCTACGAGCAGTACTTC. V and J are TRBV6-5 and TRBJ2-7; weak D call: TRBD1 (6 bases). CDR1 and CDR2 (germline): MNHEY, SVGAGI. There are 15 residues in the CDR3. V was pared by 5 bases and J by 2 bases, with 16 bases between.

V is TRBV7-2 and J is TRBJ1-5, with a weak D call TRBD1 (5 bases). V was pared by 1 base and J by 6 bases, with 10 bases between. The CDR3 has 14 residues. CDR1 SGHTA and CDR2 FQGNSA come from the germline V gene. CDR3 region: CASSLGGITQPQHF. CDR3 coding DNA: TGTGCCAGCAGCTTAGGGGGGATCACTCAGCCCCAGCATTTT.

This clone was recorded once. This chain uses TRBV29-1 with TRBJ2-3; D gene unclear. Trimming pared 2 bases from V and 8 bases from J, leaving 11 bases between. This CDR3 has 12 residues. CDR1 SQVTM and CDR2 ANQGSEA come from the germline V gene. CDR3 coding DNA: TGCAGCGTTGAACCCCCCTGGGGTACGCAGTATTTT. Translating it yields CSVEPPWGTQYF.

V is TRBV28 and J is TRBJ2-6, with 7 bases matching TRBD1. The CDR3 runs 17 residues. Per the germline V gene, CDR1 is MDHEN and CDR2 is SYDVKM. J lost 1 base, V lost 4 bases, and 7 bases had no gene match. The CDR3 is CASSSRQGKSGANVLTF. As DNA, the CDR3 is TGTGCCAGCAGTTCCAGACAGGGCAAATCTGGGGCCAACGTCCTGACTTTC. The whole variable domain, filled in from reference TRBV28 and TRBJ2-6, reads DVKVTQSSRYLVKRTGEKVFLECVQDMDHENMFWYRQDPGLGLRLIYFSYDVKMKEKGDIPEGYSVSREKKERFSLILESASTNQTSMYLCASSSRQGKSGANVLTFGAGSRLTVL.

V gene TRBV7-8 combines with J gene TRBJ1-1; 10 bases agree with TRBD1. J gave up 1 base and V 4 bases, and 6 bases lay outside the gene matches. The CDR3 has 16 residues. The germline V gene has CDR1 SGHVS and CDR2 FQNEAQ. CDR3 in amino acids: CASSSRDRGSNTEAFF. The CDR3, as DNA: TGTGCCAGCAGCTCCCGGGACAGGGGATCGAACACTGAAGCTTTCTTT.

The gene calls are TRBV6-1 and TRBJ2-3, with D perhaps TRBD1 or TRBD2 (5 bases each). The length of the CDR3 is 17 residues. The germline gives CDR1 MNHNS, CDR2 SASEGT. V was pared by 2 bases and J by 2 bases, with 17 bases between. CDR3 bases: TGTGCCAGCAGTGAACTGGAGACGGGGCGCCACACAGATACGCAGTATTTT. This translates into CASSELETGRHTDTQYF.